The entry that follows covers one T cell receptor beta chain sequence. Its target is not known. Only in-frame clones appear in the TCRdb table, and some are missing; sequencing was by immunoSEQ multiplex PCR. The repertoire consists of 75,000 to 95,000 clones, with 85% to 90% occurring once and the leading ten covering around 7%. The data belong to a study of identifying expanded T cells in peripheral blood. Points from the study as a whole: Approximately 2-week clone count variance significantly increased as total template count grew. Technical replicates showed 0.9 to 1.5 changed clones; two weeks about 16; four weeks 19.

This CDR3 has 16 amino acids. The germline CDR1 and CDR2 sequences are MGHRA and YSYEKL. Trimming pared 4 bases from V and 7 bases from J, leaving 20 bases between. No infections or other immune events were documented during collection. The chain combines TRBV4-1 with TRBJ2-1, with TRBD2 as a possible D gene (6 bases). Sequenced input: blood. The clonotype comes from a person aged 18 to 70 in good health. The CDR3 is CASSPTRLEPTNEQFF. The CDR3 DNA sequence: TGCGCCAGCAGCCCCACCCGACTAGAACCTACAAATGAGCAGTTCTTC.